The 3 T cell receptor beta chains below were found in one sample sequenced in a study of T-cell reconstitution after alpha-beta-depleted transplantation in children. Unique molecular identifiers were incorporated into the prepared TCRbeta library. TCRdb re-derived calls from the PCR reads in MiXCR, one entry per CDR3 protein. In the table there are 400,000 to 450,000 distinct CDR3 sequences, roughly two fifths of which are singletons. The sample in question was PBMCs, obtained before TCRalphabeta/CD19-depleted stem cell transplant. The source is a girl aged 2-15 years with aplastic anemia, due to receive a stem cell transplant.

The V gene is TRBV7-3, the J gene TRBJ2-1; D is perhaps TRBD1 or TRBD2 (5 bases each). Per the germline V gene, CDR1 is SGHTA and CDR2 is FQGTGA. Trimming stripped 5 bases from V and 5 bases from J, with 16 bases between. The CDR3 spans 15 residues. The CDR3 protein is CASSPTPTGHNEQFF. The DNA for the CDR3 is TGTGCCAGCAGCCCGACTCCGACGGGGCACAATGAGCAGTTCTTC. Together with reference TRBV7-3 and TRBJ2-1, the CDR3 gives the full variable domain: GAGVSQTPSNKVTEKGKYVELRCDPISGHTALYWYRQSLGQGPEFLIYFQGTGAADDSGLPNDRFFAVRPEGSVSTLKIQRTERGDSAVYLCASSPTPTGHNEQFFGPGTRLTVL.

The chain joins TRBV12-3 or TRBV12-4 to TRBJ1-3, with TRBD1 as a possible D gene (5 bases). Trimming shortened V by 5 bases and J by 3 bases, and 17 bases separated the two germline ends. The CDR3 contains 16 residues. This CDR3 is CASSIDPPRVGNTIYF. CDR3 nucleotide sequence: TGTGCCAGCAGTATAGATCCCCCCAGGGTTGGAAACACCATATATTTT.

This clonotype was counted at least ten times. V and J are TRBV5-1 and TRBJ1-4; D gene ambiguous. Trimming took off 6 bases at V and 5 bases at J, with 14 bases between the two ends. The CDR3 is made up of 14 amino acids. The germline gives CDR1 SGHRS, CDR2 YFSETQ. The CDR3 DNA reads TGCGCCAGCAATACCGGGATAAAGAATGAAAAACTGTTTTTT. This encodes CASNTGIKNEKLFF.